A single sample gave rise to the 5 T cell receptor beta chains below, sequenced in a study of cytomegalovirus exposure and HLA in healthy donors. PCR involved 60 Vbeta and 13 Jbeta primers. TCRdb's copy holds only in-frame clones and misses some; the assay was immunoSEQ multiplex PCR. This sample has 150,000 to 200,000 clones; roughly 80% occur once, and the top ten carry about 7.7%. Sequencing used PBMCs. The receptors were gathered from a woman between 40 and 55 years old in good health and CMV-seropositive.

V usage is TRBV28 and J usage is TRBJ1-5, with 7 bases identical to TRBD1. V trimming: 6 bases; J trimming: 2 bases; junction bases outside the gene matches: 7. The germline CDR1 and CDR2 sequences are MDHEN and SYDVKM. This CDR3 region has 15 residues. The CDR3 nucleotides are TGTGCCAGCAGCCCGACAGGGAAGGGCAATCAGCCCCAGCATTTT. Protein: CASSPTGKGNQPQHF.

The chain couples TRBV28 to TRBJ2-1, with D possibly TRBD2 on 6 matching bases. The CDR3 is 16 amino acids. Germline V gene data show CDR1 as MDHEN and CDR2 as SYDVKM. The V gene lost 2 bases and the J gene lost 0 bases, with 11 bases spanning the gap. CDR3 nucleotide sequence: TGTGCCAGCAGTTTAGAGGCGGGACCCTCCTACAATGAGCAGTTCTTC. As protein: CASSLEAGPSYNEQFF.

The genes are TRBV28 and TRBJ2-7; D remains ambiguous. This CDR3 comprises 15 residues. Germline values: CDR1 MDHEN, CDR2 SYDVKM. Trimming took off 2 bases at V and 2 bases at J, with 13 bases between the two ends. CDR3: CASSLVVPGPYEQYF. The CDR3 DNA reads TGTGCCAGCAGTTTAGTCGTCCCGGGTCCCTACGAGCAGTACTTC.

The rearrangement uses TRBV5-1 and TRBJ1-2, with D possibly TRBD1 on 6 matching bases. CDR3 length equals 12 residues. Germline V gene data show CDR1 as SGHRS and CDR2 as YFSETQ. Trimming removed 5 bases from V and 1 base from J, with 6 bases in between. As DNA, the CDR3 is TGCGCCAGCAGACAGGGTAACTATGGCTACACCTTC. It is translated as CASRQGNYGYTF.

The chain employs TRBV19 and TRBJ2-7, with TRBD1 as a possible D gene (6 bases). The V and J ends lost 6 bases and 0 bases respectively, with 15 bases between them. The CDR3 totals 15 residues. CDR1 LNHDA and CDR2 SQIVND come from the germline V gene (reference sequence). The CDR3 DNA sequence: TGTGCCAGTAGCTTGGTGACAGGTGGCTCCTACGAGCAGTACTTC. Translation gives CASSLVTGGSYEQYF. The full variable domain, in which reference TRBV19 and TRBJ2-7 provide the parts outside the CDR3, is DGGITQSPKYLFRKEGQNVTLSCEQNLNHDAMYWYRQDPGQGLRLIYYSQIVNDFQKGDIAEGYSVSREKKESFPLTVTSAQKNPTAFYLCASSLVTGGSYEQYFGPGTRLTVT.